This T cell receptor (beta chain) was sequenced during a study of blood T cell repertoires in COVID-19. This CDR3 is built from 16 residues. The V gene lost 5 bases and the J gene lost 0 bases, with 14 bases spanning the gap. CDR1 is SGHTA and CDR2 is FQGNSA in the germline V gene. Original data processing: Researchers report that nucleated cell counts were estimated from reference gene primer amplification. TCRdb's table, derived via immunoSEQ multiplex PCR, lists solely in-frame clones and lacks some. From that table come the V and J calls and clone size; the DNA was used to work out D and trimming. The table includes 95,000 to 150,000 clones, 70% to 85% detected once. There are a few counts of this clone.

The sample consisted of peripheral blood. The rearrangement uses TRBV7-2 and TRBJ2-4; maybe TRBD2 (6 bases). The sequence came from a woman between 65 and 79 years old with acute or convalescent COVID-19. This CDR3 is CASSPPEGLAKNIQYF. The DNA for the CDR3 is TGTGCCAGCAGCCCTCCCGAGGGACTAGCCAAAAACATTCAGTACTTC.